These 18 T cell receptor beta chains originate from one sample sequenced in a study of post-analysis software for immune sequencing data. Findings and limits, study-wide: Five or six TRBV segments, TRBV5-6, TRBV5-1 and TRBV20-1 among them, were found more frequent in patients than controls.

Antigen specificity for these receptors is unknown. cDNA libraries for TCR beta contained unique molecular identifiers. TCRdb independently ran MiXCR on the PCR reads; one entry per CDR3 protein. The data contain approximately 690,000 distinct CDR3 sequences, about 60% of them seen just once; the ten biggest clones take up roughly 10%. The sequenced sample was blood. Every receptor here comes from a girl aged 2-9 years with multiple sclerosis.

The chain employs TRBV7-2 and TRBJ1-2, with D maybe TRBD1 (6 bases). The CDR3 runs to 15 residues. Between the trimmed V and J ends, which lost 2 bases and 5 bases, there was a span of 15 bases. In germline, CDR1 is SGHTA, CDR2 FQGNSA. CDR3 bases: TGTGCCAGCAGCTTACAGGGGAGGGTTCTTTATGGCTACACCTTC. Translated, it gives CASSLQGRVLYGYTF.

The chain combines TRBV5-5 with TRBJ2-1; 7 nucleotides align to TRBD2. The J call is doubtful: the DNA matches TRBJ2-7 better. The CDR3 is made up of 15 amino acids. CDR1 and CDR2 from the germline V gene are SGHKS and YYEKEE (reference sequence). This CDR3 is CASAGGGVSYNEQYF. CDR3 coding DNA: TGTGCCAGCGCGGGTGGGGGGGTTTCCTACAATGAGCAGTACTTC.

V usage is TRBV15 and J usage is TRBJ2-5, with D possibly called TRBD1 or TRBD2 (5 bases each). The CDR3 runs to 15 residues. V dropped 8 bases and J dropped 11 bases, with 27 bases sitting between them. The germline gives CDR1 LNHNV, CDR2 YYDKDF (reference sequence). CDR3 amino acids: CATQTGTINTDTQYF. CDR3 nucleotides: TGTGCCACCCAGACCGGGACGATAAATACAGATACGCAGTACTTC.

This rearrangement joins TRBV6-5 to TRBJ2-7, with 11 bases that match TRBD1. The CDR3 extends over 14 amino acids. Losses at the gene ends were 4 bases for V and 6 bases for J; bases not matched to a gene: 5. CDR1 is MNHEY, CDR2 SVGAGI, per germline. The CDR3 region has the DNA TGTGCCAGCAGTTCCACCGGGACAGGGGGCGAGCAGTACTTC. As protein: CASSSTGTGGEQYF.

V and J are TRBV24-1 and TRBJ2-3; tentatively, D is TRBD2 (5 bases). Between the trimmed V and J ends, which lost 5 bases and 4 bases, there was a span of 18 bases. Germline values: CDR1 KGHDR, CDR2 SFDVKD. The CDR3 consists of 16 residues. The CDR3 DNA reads TGTGCCACCAGTGCTCCCGGCCCCGGAGGAGCAGATACGCAGTATTTT. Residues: CATSAPGPGGADTQYF.

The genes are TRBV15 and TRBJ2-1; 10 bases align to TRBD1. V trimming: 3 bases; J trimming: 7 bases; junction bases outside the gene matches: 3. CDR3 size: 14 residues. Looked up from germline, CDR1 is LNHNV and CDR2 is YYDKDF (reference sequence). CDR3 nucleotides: TGTGCCACCAGCAGGGGACAGGGGTTGAATGAGCAGTTCTTC. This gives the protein CATSRGQGLNEQFF.

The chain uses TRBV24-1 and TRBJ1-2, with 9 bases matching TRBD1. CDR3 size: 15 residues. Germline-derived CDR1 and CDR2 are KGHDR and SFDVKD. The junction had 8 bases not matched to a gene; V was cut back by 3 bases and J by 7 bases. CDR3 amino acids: CATSDNRDRDCGYTF. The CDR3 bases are TGTGCCACCAGTGATAACCGGGACAGGGACTGTGGCTACACCTTC.

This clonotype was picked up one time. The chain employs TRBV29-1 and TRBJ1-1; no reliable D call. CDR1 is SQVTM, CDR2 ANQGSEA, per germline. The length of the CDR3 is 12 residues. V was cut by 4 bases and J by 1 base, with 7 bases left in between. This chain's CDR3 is CSVAQWNTEAFF. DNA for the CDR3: TGCAGCGTTGCACAGTGGAACACTGAAGCTTTCTTT.

The CDR3 loop reads CSAGPSLRATEAFF. DNA of the CDR3: TGCAGCGCGGGACCCTCTCTGCGGGCCACTGAAGCTTTCTTT. The J gene is TRBJ1-1, the V gene TRBV29-1; tentative D call: TRBD1 (5 bases). CDR1 and CDR2 from the germline V gene are SQVTM and ANQGSEA. The CDR3 covers 14 residues. V lost 7 bases and J 4 bases, leaving 19 bases between the germline ends.

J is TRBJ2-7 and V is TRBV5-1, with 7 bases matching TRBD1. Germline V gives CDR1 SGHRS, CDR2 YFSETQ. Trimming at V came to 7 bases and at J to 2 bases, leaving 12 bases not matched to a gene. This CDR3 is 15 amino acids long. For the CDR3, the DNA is TGCGCCAGCTCGGGGCCTTTGACAGGGACCTACGAGCAGTACTTC. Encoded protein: CASSGPLTGTYEQYF.

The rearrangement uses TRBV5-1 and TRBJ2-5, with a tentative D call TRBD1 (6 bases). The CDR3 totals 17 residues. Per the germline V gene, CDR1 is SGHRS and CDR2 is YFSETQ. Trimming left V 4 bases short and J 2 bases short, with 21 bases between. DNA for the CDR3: TGCGCCAGCAGCGGGTGGGAAACCGGGACACCTCAAGAGACCCAGTACTTC. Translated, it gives CASSGWETGTPQETQYF.

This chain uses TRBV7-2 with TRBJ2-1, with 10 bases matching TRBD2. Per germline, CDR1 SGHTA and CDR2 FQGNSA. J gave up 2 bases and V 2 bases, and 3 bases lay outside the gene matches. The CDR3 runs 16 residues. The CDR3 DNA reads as TGTGCCAGCAGCTTAACCGGGACTAGCGCCTACAATGAGCAGTTCTTC. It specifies CASSLTGTSAYNEQFF.

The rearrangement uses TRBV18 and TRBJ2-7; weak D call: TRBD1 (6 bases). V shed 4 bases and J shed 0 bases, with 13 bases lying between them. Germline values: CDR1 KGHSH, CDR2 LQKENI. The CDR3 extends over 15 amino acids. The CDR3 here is CASSRALDSSYEQYF. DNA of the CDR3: TGTGCCAGCTCACGCGCCCTGGACAGCTCCTACGAGCAGTACTTC.

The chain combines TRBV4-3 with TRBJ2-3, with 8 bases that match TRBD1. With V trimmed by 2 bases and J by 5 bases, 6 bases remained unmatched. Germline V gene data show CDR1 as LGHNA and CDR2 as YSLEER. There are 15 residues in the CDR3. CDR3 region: CASSQRGQGRDTQYF. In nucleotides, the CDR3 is TGCGCCAGCAGCCAACGAGGACAGGGAAGAGATACGCAGTATTTT.

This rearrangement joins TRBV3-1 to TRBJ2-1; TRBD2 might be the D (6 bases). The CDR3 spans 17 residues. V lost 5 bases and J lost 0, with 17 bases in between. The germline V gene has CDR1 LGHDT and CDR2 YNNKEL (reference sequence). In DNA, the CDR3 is TGTGCCAGCAGCACCAGAGCTAGCGTCCTCTCCTACAATGAGCAGTTCTTC. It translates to CASSTRASVLSYNEQFF.

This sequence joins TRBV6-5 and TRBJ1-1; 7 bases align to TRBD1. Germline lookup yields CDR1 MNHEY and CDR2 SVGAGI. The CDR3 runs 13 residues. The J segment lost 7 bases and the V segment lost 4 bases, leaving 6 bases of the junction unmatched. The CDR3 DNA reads TGTGCCAGCAGTTCCGGGACAGCTTTTGAAGCTTTCTTT. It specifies CASSSGTAFEAFF.

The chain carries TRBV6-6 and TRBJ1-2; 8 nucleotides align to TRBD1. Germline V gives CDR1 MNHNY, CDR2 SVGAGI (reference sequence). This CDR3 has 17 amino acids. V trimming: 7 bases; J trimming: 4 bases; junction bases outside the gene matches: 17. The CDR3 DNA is TGTGCCAGCACCCTAATCAGGGGGCGGGAATGGCCCTATGGCTACACCTTC. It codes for CASTLIRGREWPYGYTF.

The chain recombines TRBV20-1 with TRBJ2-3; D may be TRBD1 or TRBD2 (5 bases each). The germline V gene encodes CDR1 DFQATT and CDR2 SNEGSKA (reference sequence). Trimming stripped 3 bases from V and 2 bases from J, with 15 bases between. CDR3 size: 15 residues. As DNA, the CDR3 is TGCAGTGCTAGTGGTGGGGGACCGAACACAGATACGCAGTATTTT. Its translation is CSASGGGPNTDTQYF.